These T cell receptor beta chains were read from a single sample in a study of OX40 agonist ivuxolimab in advanced cancers. Measured with immunoSEQ multiplex PCR; TCRdb has only the in-frame clones, and not every one. The repertoire holds approximately 79,000 clones, with around 87% as singletons. This material consisted of CD4+ or CD8+ T cells sorted from blood, taken in a trial of the OX40 agonist ivuxolimab. Every receptor here comes from an adult with an advanced solid tumor such as melanoma, head and neck, liver or kidney cancer. CDR3s include the opening cysteine and the closing phenylalanine or tryptophan. A D gene is named only where the DNA matches it firmly. Where a row states a size, it is once, few, many or the class of an expanded clone; other rows omit it.

v_call	j_call	clone_size	d_call	cdr3_aa	cdr3_nt
TRBV10-3	TRBJ2-1	-	-	CAISRDSVNNEQFF	TGTGCCATCAGCCGGGACTCAGTAAACAATGAGCAGTTCTTC
TRBV19	TRBJ1-1	-	-	CASRSQGGQAFF	TGTGCCAGTAGGAGTCAGGGCGGCCAAGCTTTCTTT
TRBV7-8	TRBJ1-5	few	-	CASSRGHGGQPQHF	TGTGCCAGCAGCCGAGGCCATGGGGGTCAGCCCCAGCATTTT
TRBV5-4	TRBJ2-2	-	TRBD1	CASRTGNPFVGTGELFF	TGTGCCAGCCGGACAGGGAACCCTTTTGTGGGCACCGGGGAGCTGTTTTTT
TRBV2	TRBJ1-2	-	TRBD1	CASTRRTLTGGGYGYTF	TGTGCCAGCACAAGAAGGACCCTGACAGGGGGCGGTTATGGCTACACCTTC
TRBV7-3	TRBJ2-1	few	-	CASSPPDGDNEQFF	TGTGCCAGCAGCCCCCCCGATGGAGATAATGAGCAGTTCTTC
TRBV11-2	TRBJ1-4	-	TRBD1	CASSSGTGNEKLFF	TGTGCCAGCAGCTCCGGGACAGGGAATGAAAAACTGTTTTTT
TRBV28	TRBJ2-5	-	TRBD2	CASSLGLAGGPSQETQYF	TGTGCCAGCAGTTTGGGACTAGCGGGGGGCCCGTCACAAGAGACCCAGTACTTC
TRBV6-6	TRBJ2-7	-	-	CASSDPPAIYEQYF	TGTGCCAGCTCTGACCCCCCCGCGATCTACGAGCAGTACTTC
TRBV9	TRBJ2-3	-	-	CASSVDLPYTDTQYF	TGTGCCAGCAGCGTAGATTTACCGTACACAGATACGCAGTATTTT
TRBV28	TRBJ1-2	-	-	CASSSPVSGYTF	TGTGCCAGCAGTTCCCCCGTGAGTGGCTACACCTTC
TRBV7-9	TRBJ2-1	-	TRBD1	CASSLETGLTYNEQFF	TGTGCCAGCAGCTTGGAGACAGGGTTGACCTACAATGAGCAGTTCTTC
TRBV5-1	TRBJ2-5	-	-	CASSPQGFETQYF	TGCGCCAGCAGCCCACAGGGATTCGAGACCCAGTACTTC
TRBV6-1	TRBJ2-5	-	-	CASSEGGTQYF	TGTGCCAGCAGTGAAGGTGGGACCCAGTACTTC
TRBV19	TRBJ2-1	-	TRBD2	CASSHDRTSFYNEQFF	TGTGCCAGTAGTCACGACCGGACTAGCTTCTACAATGAGCAGTTCTTC
TRBV4-2	TRBJ2-5	-	-	CASSKREQETQYF	TGTGCCAGCAGTAAACGGGAACAAGAGACCCAGTACTTC
TRBV6-5	TRBJ2-1	-	-	CASSYFAGTTYNEQFF	TGTGCCAGCAGTTACTTCGCCGGGACAACATACAATGAGCAGTTCTTC
TRBV6-5	TRBJ1-1	-	TRBD1	CASSLLGQGMNTEAFF	TGTGCCAGCAGTTTACTGGGACAGGGAATGAACACTGAAGCTTTCTTT
TRBV10-3	TRBJ2-1	-	TRBD2	CAISESIGTSSYNEQFF	TGTGCCATCAGTGAGTCGATCGGGACTAGCTCCTACAATGAGCAGTTCTTC
TRBV25-1	TRBJ2-3	-	TRBD2	CASSDRTGTSGSWNTQYF	TGTGCCAGCAGTGACAGAACCGGGACTAGCGGATCTTGGAATACGCAGTATTTT
TRBV5-1	TRBJ2-7	-	TRBD2	CASKDQARGAYEQYF	TGCGCCAGCAAGGATCAGGCGCGGGGGGCCTACGAGCAGTACTTC
TRBV19	TRBJ1-5	few	TRBD1	CASSIGQGLNQPQHF	TGTGCCAGTAGTATCGGACAGGGCCTCAATCAGCCCCAGCATTTT
TRBV7-2	TRBJ1-5	-	-	CASSLADAGNQPQHF	TGTGCCAGCAGCTTAGCCGATGCCGGAAATCAGCCCCAGCATTTT
TRBV2	TRBJ2-3	-	-	CASSRTGEADTQYF	TGTGCCAGCAGTCGGACGGGAGAGGCGGATACGCAGTATTTT
TRBV30	TRBJ1-6	-	-	CAWSIPRNSPLHF	TGTGCCTGGAGTATTCCCCGGAATTCACCCCTCCACTTT
TRBV7-9	TRBJ1-2	-	-	CASSLIEGYGYTF	TGTGCCAGCAGCTTAATCGAGGGCTATGGCTACACCTTC
TRBV30	TRBJ1-4	-	-	CAWSVVKGLKNEKLFF	TGTGCCTGGAGTGTAGTAAAGGGACTGAAAAATGAAAAACTGTTTTTT
TRBV7-9	TRBJ1-2	-	-	CASSSWGLGDGYTF	TGTGCCAGCAGCTCCTGGGGTCTGGGAGATGGCTACACCTTC
TRBV11-2	TRBJ2-7	-	TRBD1	CASSYGDREYEQYF	TGTGCCAGCAGCTACGGGGACAGGGAGTACGAGCAGTACTTC
TRBV7-2	TRBJ2-5	-	-	CASSLVRVYQETQYF	TGTGCCAGCAGCTTAGTTCGAGTGTACCAAGAGACCCAGTACTTC
TRBV12-5	TRBJ2-7	-	-	CASGLPEGGTYEQYF	TGTGCTAGTGGTTTGCCAGAGGGGGGGACCTACGAGCAGTACTTC
TRBV6-1	TRBJ2-3	few	-	CASRRNQAGDTQYF	TGTGCCAGCAGGCGGAATCAGGCGGGTGATACGCAGTATTTT
TRBV4-1	TRBJ1-1	-	TRBD1	CASSQPGQAMNTEAFF	TGCGCCAGCAGCCAACCCGGACAGGCCATGAACACTGAAGCTTTCTTT
TRBV11-3	TRBJ2-7	once	TRBD1	CASSGRDSYEQYF	TGTGCCAGCAGCGGCCGGGACAGCTACGAGCAGTACTTC
TRBV7-2	TRBJ2-7	-	TRBD2	CASSLDRLAGYEQYF	TGTGCCAGCAGCTTAGATCGGCTAGCGGGATACGAGCAGTACTTC
TRBV6-5	TRBJ1-6	-	-	CASRKNNSPLHF	TGTGCCAGCAGGAAAAATAATTCACCCCTCCACTTT
TRBV6-1	TRBJ2-5	-	TRBD1	CASSHGTDQETQYF	TGTGCCAGCAGTCACGGGACAGACCAAGAGACCCAGTACTTC
TRBV5-1	TRBJ2-3	-	TRBD1	CASSLGDRGHDTQYF	TGCGCCAGCAGCTTGGGGGACAGGGGGCACGATACGCAGTATTTT
TRBV4-2	TRBJ1-2	-	-	CASSQGQGSSTF	TGTGCCAGCAGCCAAGGGCAGGGTTCTTCCACCTTC
TRBV4-2	TRBJ2-5	-	-	CASSQGRLQETQYF	TGTGCCAGCAGCCAGGGACGGCTGCAAGAGACCCAGTACTTC
TRBV7-2	TRBJ2-5	once	-	CASSLERIFGETQYF	TGTGCCAGCAGCTTAGAACGGATCTTTGGGGAGACCCAGTACTTC
TRBV9	TRBJ1-2	-	TRBD1	CASSVGQNYGYTF	TGTGCCAGCAGCGTGGGACAGAACTATGGCTACACCTTC
TRBV6-5	TRBJ2-5	once	-	CASSRLGRGQETQYF	TGTGCCAGCAGTCGACTCGGCCGGGGTCAAGAGACCCAGTACTTC
TRBV19	TRBJ1-2	-	TRBD1	CASIETGGNYGYTF	TGTGCCAGTATCGAGACAGGGGGTAACTATGGCTACACCTTC
TRBV7-2	TRBJ2-7	-	-	CASSRTASYEQYF	TGTGCCAGCAGCCGGACCGCCTCCTACGAGCAGTACTTC
TRBV9	TRBJ1-2	-	-	CASSVASDSFYGYTF	TGTGCCAGCAGCGTAGCATCAGACAGTTTCTATGGCTACACCTTC
TRBV14	TRBJ1-1	few	-	CASSQHPMNTEAFF	TGTGCCAGCAGCCAACATCCGATGAACACTGAAGCTTTCTTT
TRBV18	TRBJ2-7	-	TRBD1	CASSVRPGQGAEQYF	TGTGCCAGCTCAGTAAGGCCGGGACAGGGGGCCGAGCAGTACTTC
TRBV18	TRBJ1-2	-	-	CASSPDLGNGYTF	TGTGCCAGCTCACCAGATTTGGGAAATGGCTACACCTTC
TRBV10-1	TRBJ1-2	-	-	CASSESQGSGYTF	TGCGCCAGCAGTGAGTCCCAGGGCTCTGGCTACACCTTC
TRBV5-6	TRBJ2-7	-	-	CASSLVSSYEQYF	TGTGCCAGCAGCTTGGTGAGCTCCTACGAGCAGTACTTC
TRBV4-1	TRBJ2-2	once	TRBD2	CASSRLAGVDRTGELFF	TGCGCCAGCAGCCGACTAGCGGGAGTCGATCGCACCGGGGAGCTGTTTTTT
TRBV6-5	TRBJ2-1	-	TRBD2	CASSYGTSGGAAQFF	TGTGCCAGCAGTTACGGGACTAGCGGGGGGGCCGCGCAGTTCTTC
TRBV18	TRBJ2-7	once	-	CASSPPQGRGYEQYF	TGTGCCAGCTCACCACCCCAGGGGCGCGGTTACGAGCAGTACTTC
TRBV30	TRBJ1-5	-	-	CAWSVGRGHQPQHF	TGTGCCTGGAGTGTAGGCAGGGGACATCAGCCCCAGCATTTT
TRBV7-8	TRBJ2-7	-	-	CASSNYEQYF	TGTGCCAGCAGCAACTACGAGCAGTACTTC
TRBV5-4	TRBJ1-2	-	TRBD1	CASSSPGQGTYGYTF	TGTGCCAGCAGCTCTCCGGGACAGGGGACTTATGGCTACACCTTC
TRBV30	TRBJ1-2	-	-	CAWSTMAYGYTF	TGTGCCTGGAGTACCATGGCCTATGGCTACACCTTC
TRBV7-2	TRBJ2-1	-	TRBD2	CASSLSQLAGAYNEQFF	TGTGCCAGCAGCTTATCTCAACTAGCGGGGGCCTACAATGAGCAGTTCTTC